This T cell receptor (beta chain) was identified in a study of long-term antiretroviral therapy in people with HIV. This clone occurred a few times. The assay, immunoSEQ v3.0, was run at survey level. Only in-frame clones appear in the TCRdb table, and some are missing; sequencing was by immunoSEQ multiplex PCR. Of 48,000 or so clones in the sample, about 86% were seen once. Germline values: CDR1 MGHRA, CDR2 YSYEKL. V lost 4 bases to trimming and J lost 2 bases, with 15 bases between them. The CDR3 covers 16 residues. Sequenced here: unsorted PBMCs, sampled 0.8 years after starting antiretroviral therapy. The rearrangement joins TRBV4-1 to TRBJ1-5; perhaps TRBD1 as D (5 bases). The sequence derives from a woman aged 18-29 years with HIV. The DNA for the CDR3 is TGCGCCAGCAGCCTCGTACTGGGGGGGGGCAATCAGCCCCAGCATTTT. It specifies CASSLVLGGGNQPQHF.